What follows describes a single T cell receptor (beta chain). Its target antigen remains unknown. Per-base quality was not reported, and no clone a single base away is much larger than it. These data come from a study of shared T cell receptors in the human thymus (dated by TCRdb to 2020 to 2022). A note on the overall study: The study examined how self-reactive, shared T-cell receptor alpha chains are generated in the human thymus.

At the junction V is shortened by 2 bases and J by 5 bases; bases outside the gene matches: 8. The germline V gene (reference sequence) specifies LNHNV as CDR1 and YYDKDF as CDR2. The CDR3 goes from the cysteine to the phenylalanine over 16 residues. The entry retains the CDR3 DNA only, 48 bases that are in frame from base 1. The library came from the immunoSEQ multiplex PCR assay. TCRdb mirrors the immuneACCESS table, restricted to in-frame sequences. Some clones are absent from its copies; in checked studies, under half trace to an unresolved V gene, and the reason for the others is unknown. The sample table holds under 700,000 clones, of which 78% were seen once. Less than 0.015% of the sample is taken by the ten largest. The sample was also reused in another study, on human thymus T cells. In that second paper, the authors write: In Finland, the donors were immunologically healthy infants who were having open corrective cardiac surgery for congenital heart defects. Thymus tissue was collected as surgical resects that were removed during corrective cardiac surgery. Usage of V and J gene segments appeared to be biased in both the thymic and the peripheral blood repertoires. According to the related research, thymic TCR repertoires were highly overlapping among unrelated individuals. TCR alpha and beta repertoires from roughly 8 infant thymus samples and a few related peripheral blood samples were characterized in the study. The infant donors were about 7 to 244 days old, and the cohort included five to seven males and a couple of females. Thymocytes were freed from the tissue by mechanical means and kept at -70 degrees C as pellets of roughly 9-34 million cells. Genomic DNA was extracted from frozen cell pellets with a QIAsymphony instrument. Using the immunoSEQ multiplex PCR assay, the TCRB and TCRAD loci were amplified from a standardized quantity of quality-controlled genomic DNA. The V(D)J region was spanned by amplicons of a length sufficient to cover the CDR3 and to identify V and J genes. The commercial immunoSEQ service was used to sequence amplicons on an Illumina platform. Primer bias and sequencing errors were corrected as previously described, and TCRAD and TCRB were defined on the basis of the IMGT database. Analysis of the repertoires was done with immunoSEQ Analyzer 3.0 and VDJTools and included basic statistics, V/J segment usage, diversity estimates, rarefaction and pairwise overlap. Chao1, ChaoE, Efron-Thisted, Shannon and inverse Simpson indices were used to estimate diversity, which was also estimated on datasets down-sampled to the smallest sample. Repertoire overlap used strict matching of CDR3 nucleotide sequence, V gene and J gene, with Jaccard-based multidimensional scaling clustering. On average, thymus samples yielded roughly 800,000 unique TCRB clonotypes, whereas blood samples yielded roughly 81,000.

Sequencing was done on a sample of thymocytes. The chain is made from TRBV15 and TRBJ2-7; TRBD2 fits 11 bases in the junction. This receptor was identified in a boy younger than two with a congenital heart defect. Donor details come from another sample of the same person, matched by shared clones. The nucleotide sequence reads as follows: TGTGCCACCAGCAGAAATACTAGCGGGAGCTTCGACGAGCAGTACTTC. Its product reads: CATSRNTSGSFDEQYF.